The 14 T cell receptor beta chains below were found in one sample sequenced in a study of Graves' ophthalmopathy and Graves' hyperthyroidism. The authors amplified TCR beta CDR3 regions from RNA transcripts. HTBI primers were used in a first-round RT-PCR, which preceded a second-round multiplex PCR. MiXCR, applied by TCRdb to the multiplex PCR reads, yields one record per CDR3 protein. The repertoire consists of roughly 600,000 distinct CDR3 sequences, with 39% occurring once and the leading ten covering about 4.1%. Sequenced: peripheral blood or thyroid tissue (not recorded which). The receptors shown here come from an adult man with Graves' hyperthyroidism.

This clonotype was seen many times. This chain uses TRBV11-2 with TRBJ2-2; D might be TRBD1 (5 bases). V lost 5 bases and J 9 bases, leaving 13 bases between the germline ends. Per the germline V gene, CDR1 is SGHAT and CDR2 is FQNNGV. CDR3 size: 13 residues. CDR3 coding DNA: TGTGCCAGCAGCCTCGGACACGACAGGGAGCTGTTTTTT. This gives the protein CASSLGHDRELFF.

This clonotype has at least ten counts. Here the CDR3 DNA reads TGCGCCAGCAGCTCCGGGGTGCCGAACACTGAAGCTTTCTTT. Amino acid sequence: CASSSGVPNTEAFF. This chain connects TRBV5-1 to TRBJ1-1; D gene ambiguous. V lost 3 bases and J 1 base, leaving 10 bases between the germline ends. Per the germline V gene, CDR1 is SGHRS and CDR2 is YFSETQ. This CDR3 spans 14 amino acids.

This clonotype was seen repeatedly, ten times or more. V is TRBV9 and J is TRBJ1-2, with D uncertain. Germline CDR1 and CDR2: SGDLS and YYNGEE. The CDR3 is made up of 14 amino acids. Trimming cost V 5 bases and J 7 bases, with 18 bases left between them. The CDR3 here is CASSSWEGIGGYTF. The CDR3 region has the DNA TGTGCCAGCAGTTCGTGGGAGGGAATCGGTGGCTACACCTTC.

This clonotype came up many times. The rearrangement uses TRBV9 and TRBJ1-2; D not resolved. Deletions cut 4 bases from V and 1 base from J, with 11 bases between. Germline CDR1 is SGDLS and CDR2 is YYNGEE. This CDR3 contains 14 residues. In DNA form, the CDR3 reads TGTGCCAGCAGCTACCTTCAGAGTAACTATGGCTACACCTTC. Residues: CASSYLQSNYGYTF.

Remarks on this clonotype: This clone may be a read error of a much larger clone one base away. V is TRBV27 and J is TRBJ1-2, with a weak D call TRBD1 (6 bases). Germline-derived CDR1 and CDR2 are MNHEY and SMNVEV (reference sequence). CDR3 size: 14 residues. Here the CDR3 reads CASTSLDSSYGDTF. The CDR3, as DNA: TGTGCCAGCACCTCCCTGGACAGCTCCTATGGCGACACCTTC.

In its sample, this clonotype was seen a few times. V usage is TRBV24-1 and J usage is TRBJ2-5; 8 positions agree with TRBD2. The junction had 6 bases not matched to a gene; V was cut back by 3 bases and J by 1 base. The germline V gene encodes CDR1 KGHDR and CDR2 SFDVKD. This CDR3 spans 16 amino acids. CDR3 DNA sequence: TGTGCCACCAGTGATCCGGGAGGGAGGGCCCAAGAGACCCAGTACTTC. Translation: CATSDPGGRAQETQYF.

This clonotype appeared a single time. The CDR3 loop reads CASSFRDRGHDEQFF. For the CDR3, the DNA is TGTGCCAGCAGCTTCCGGGACAGGGGGCATGATGAGCAGTTCTTC. The chain is built from TRBV7-9 and TRBJ2-7; 12 bases are shared with TRBD1. The better agreement between TRBJ2-1 and the DNA end casts doubt on the J call. Germline V gene lookup returns CDR1 SEHNR and CDR2 FQNEAQ (reference sequence). This CDR3 spans 15 amino acids.

This clonotype was seen at least ten times. The chain has TRBV7-9 and TRBJ1-2; tentative D call: TRBD1 (6 bases). CDR1 and CDR2 from the germline V gene are SEHNR and FQNEAQ (reference sequence). The CDR3 length is 19 residues. The V end lost 5 bases, the J end lost 3 bases, and 28 bases lay between the germline ends. Here the CDR3 DNA reads TGTGCCAGCAGCAATCCGGGAGGGGGGGAATTGTCTTTTGACTATGGCTACACCTTC. It specifies CASSNPGGGELSFDYGYTF.

This clonotype has ten or more counts. The CDR3 loop reads CASSQDSTGADQPQHF. In DNA, the CDR3 is TGCGCCAGCAGCCAAGATTCCACAGGCGCAGATCAGCCCCAGCATTTT. V and J are TRBV4-1 and TRBJ1-5; TRBD1 is a possible D gene (5 bases). This CDR3 contains 16 residues. V was shortened by 0 bases and J by 5 bases, with 14 bases between the two germline ends. Germline V gives CDR1 MGHRA, CDR2 YSYEKL.

In this sample, this clonotype turned up many times. At one of its ends the junction is not consistent with the germline gene, which may arise from a read error. The V and J genes are TRBV4-1 and TRBJ1-1; TRBD1 might be the D (6 bases). Germline CDR1 is MGHRA and CDR2 is YSYEKL. The CDR3 loop spans 11 amino acids. Here the CDR3 reads CASSQGTEAFF. In DNA, the CDR3 is TGTGCCAGCAGCCAGGGGACTGAAGCTTTCTTT.

The chain links TRBV7-9 to TRBJ2-5; the D gene is possibly TRBD2 (7 bases). Germline V lookup: CDR1 SEHNR, CDR2 FQNEAQ (reference sequence). The V end lost 4 bases, the J end lost 9 bases, and 21 bases lay between the germline ends. The CDR3 loop spans 15 amino acids. DNA of the CDR3: TGTGCCAGCAGCTCAGGGGAGGGTAGGTATCAGCCCCAGTACTTC. Amino acids: CASSSGEGRYQPQYF.

This sequence joins TRBV5-1 and TRBJ2-5, with 9 bases identical to TRBD2. After removal of 5 bases from V and 1 base from J, the junction contained 12 bases not matched to a gene. The CDR3 runs to 17 residues. Looked up from germline, CDR1 is SGHRS and CDR2 is YFSETQ. CDR3 DNA: TGCGCCAGCAGTGTTTCCTTAGCGGGGGTGATCCAAGAGACCCAGTACTTC. Its protein product is CASSVSLAGVIQETQYF.

This clonotype was seen ten or more times. The chain employs TRBV2 and TRBJ1-2, with 9 bases identical to TRBD1. Germline CDR1 is SNHLY and CDR2 is FYNNEI. The CDR3 has 13 residues. The V segment lost 5 bases and the J segment 7 bases; nucleotides outside the gene matches: 5. CDR3 coding DNA: TGTGCCAGCAGTCAACGGACAGGGGTTGGCTACACCTTC. Protein product: CASSQRTGVGYTF.

The table lists this clonotype with many counts. The chain has TRBV14 and TRBJ1-1; the match to TRBD1 covers 8 bases. J was trimmed by 3 bases and V by 3 bases; bases with no gene match: 6. Germline-derived CDR1 and CDR2 are SGHDN and FVKESK. CDR3 length equals 15 residues. CDR3 sequence: CASSQRTGQYTEAFF. DNA of the CDR3: TGTGCCAGCAGCCAGAGGACAGGGCAATACACTGAAGCTTTCTTT. Looking up the rest from reference TRBV14 and TRBJ1-1 gives the full variable domain: EAGVTQFPSHSVIEKGQTVTLRCDPISGHDNLYWYRRVMGKEIKFLLHFVKESKQDESGMPNNRFLAERTGGTYSTLKVQPAELEDSGVYFCASSQRTGQYTEAFFGQGTRLTVV.